The entry below gives a single TCR beta chain sequence along with its context. Treatment of the sample: oral pan-JAK inhibitor, 5-10 mg twice daily. The data belong to a study of CD8+ T cells in alopecia areata. Reverse transcription of extracted RNA yielded cDNA, which provided the sequencing template. Only in-frame clones appear in the TCRdb table, and some are missing; sequencing was by immunoSEQ multiplex PCR. The sample shows 60,000 to 85,000 clones, around 30% of them seen only once. V was cut by 5 bases and J by 3 bases, with 14 bases left in between. Germline V gene data show CDR1 as SGHNT and CDR2 as YENEEA. The CDR3 consists of 14 residues.

The sequence was obtained from a human donor with alopecia areata. The sequenced sample was CD8+ T cells sorted from blood, obtained at week 4, from a patient treated with tofacitinib. J is TRBJ2-7 and V is TRBV11-3; D is perhaps TRBD1 (5 bases). The CDR3 DNA reads as TGTGCCAGCAGCGGTGTCAGGGCGAACTACGAGCAGTACTTC. Translated: CASSGVRANYEQYF.